These 32 T cell receptor beta chains were sequenced from one sample in a study of cytomegalovirus exposure and HLA in healthy donors. Use of 60 Vbeta and 13 Jbeta primers characterized the PCR. The repertoire was sequenced with immunoSEQ multiplex PCR; TCRdb's copy has only in-frame clones and lacks some. The sample includes 160,000 or so clones, roughly 80% seen only once; the top ten take roughly 2%. The sequenced sample was PBMCs. These receptors originate from a man over 45 in good health and CMV-seropositive.

The V call is TRBV7-8, the J call TRBJ1-1; no definite D call. Germline V gives CDR1 SGHVS, CDR2 FQNEAQ. This CDR3 spans 13 amino acids. Trimming cost V 3 bases and J 4 bases, with 9 bases left between them. CDR3 protein: CASSFSSGTEAFF. The CDR3 coding sequence is TGTGCCAGCAGCTTTTCTTCGGGCACTGAAGCTTTCTTT.

This sequence joins TRBV19 and TRBJ1-5; 9 nucleotides match TRBD1. The trim removed 6 bases at V and 3 bases at J, leaving 6 bases unmatched. Germline CDR1 reads LNHDA; CDR2 reads SQIVND (reference sequence). The CDR3 is 15 amino acids. The CDR3 sequence: CASRTDRGSNQPQHF. The DNA of the CDR3 is TGTGCCAGTAGGACCGACAGGGGGTCCAATCAGCCCCAGCATTTT.

J is TRBJ1-2 and V is TRBV9; the D is unclear. CDR1 is SGDLS, CDR2 YYNGEE, per germline. V was cut by 1 base and J by 0 bases, with 13 bases left in between. CDR3 length: 16 residues. The CDR3 bases are TGTGCCAGCAGCGTAATCGAGGAACCGACTAACTATGGCTACACCTTC. It translates to CASSVIEEPTNYGYTF. Based on the CDR3 plus reference TRBV9 and TRBJ1-2, the full variable domain is DSGVTQTPKHLITATGQRVTLRCSPRSGDLSVYWYQQSLDQGLQFLIQYYNGEERAKGNILERFSAQQFPDLHSELNLSSLELGDSALYFCASSVIEEPTNYGYTFGSGTRLTVV.

The gene calls are TRBV6-1 and TRBJ1-1; 7 positions agree with TRBD1. The CDR3 is 15 amino acids. J gave up 7 bases and V 0 bases, and 8 bases lay outside the gene matches. From germline, CDR1 is MNHNS and CDR2 SASEGT. The CDR3 DNA reads TGTGCCAGCAGTGAAGCGGAGGGGGCAGGAGATGAAGCTTTCTTT. This codes for CASSEAEGAGDEAFF.

This clone was picked up many times. The chain employs TRBV7-9 and TRBJ2-2; 7 nucleotides align to TRBD2. This CDR3 has 15 residues. With 6 bases clipped from V and 4 bases from J, the junction kept 8 bases outside the gene matches. From germline, CDR1 is SEHNR and CDR2 FQNEAQ (reference sequence). The CDR3 sequence is CASREAGFTTGELFF. In DNA, the CDR3 is TGTGCCAGCAGGGAAGCGGGGTTTACCACCGGGGAGCTGTTTTTT.

The V and J genes are TRBV30 and TRBJ2-5, with TRBD1 matching over 7 bases. V was pared by 4 bases and J by 0 bases, with 8 bases of the junction left unmatched. The CDR3 contains 15 residues. The V gene's germline CDR1 is GTSNPN and CDR2 SVGIG (reference sequence). The CDR3 loop is CAWTRTGVYQETQYF. DNA of the CDR3: TGTGCCTGGACGAGGACAGGTGTTTACCAAGAGACCCAGTACTTC.

J is TRBJ2-3 and V is TRBV2; 13 bases agree with TRBD2. Germline V gene data show CDR1 as SNHLY and CDR2 as FYNNEI. This CDR3 has 16 residues. V shed 6 bases, J shed 6 bases, and the junction held 9 bases outside the gene matches. CDR3 in amino acids: CASSGLAGALLDTQYF. The DNA of the CDR3 is TGTGCCAGCAGCGGACTAGCGGGGGCTTTACTGGATACGCAGTATTTT. Looking up the rest from reference TRBV2 and TRBJ2-3 gives the full variable domain: EPEVTQTPSHQVTQMGQEVILRCVPISNHLYFYWYRQILGQKVEFLVSFYNNEISEKSEIFDDQFSVERPDGSNFTLKIRSTKLEDSAMYFCASSGLAGALLDTQYFGPGTRLTVL.

This clone has only one observation. The genes are TRBV4-2 and TRBJ2-7; 8 nucleotides align to TRBD2. Germline lookup yields CDR1 LGHNA and CDR2 YNFKEQ. After removal of 1 base from V and 2 bases from J, the junction contained 1 base not matched to a gene. CDR3 size: 14 residues. As DNA, the CDR3 is TGTGCCAGCAGCCAAGCGGGGGGGCCCTACGAGCAGTACTTC. It translates to CASSQAGGPYEQYF.

The genes are TRBV29-1 and TRBJ1-1, with 9 bases lining up with TRBD1. J gave up 3 bases and V 4 bases, and 12 bases lay outside the gene matches. Germline lookup yields CDR1 SQVTM and CDR2 ANQGSEA. CDR3 length equals 16 residues. CDR3 residues: CSVVQGAGVGYTEAFF. CDR3 nucleotide sequence: TGCAGCGTTGTACAGGGGGCTGGTGTAGGGTACACTGAAGCTTTCTTT.

The genes are TRBV11-3 and TRBJ1-1; D remains ambiguous. CDR3 length: 13 amino acids. Germline CDR1 reads SGHNT; CDR2 reads YENEEA. V lost 5 bases and J lost 5, with 12 bases in between. The CDR3 DNA reads as TGTGCCAGCAGCCTCTTACGACAAACTGAAGCTTTCTTT. Its translation is CASSLLRQTEAFF.

The V gene is TRBV28, the J gene TRBJ1-2; no clear D. The CDR3 contains 13 residues. Per the germline V gene, CDR1 is MDHEN and CDR2 is SYDVKM. Trimming left V 2 bases short and J 8 bases short, with 12 bases between. The CDR3 sequence: CASSLGREGGYTF. The CDR3 DNA reads TGTGCCAGCAGTTTAGGTCGGGAGGGCGGCTACACCTTC.

This chain joins TRBV13 and TRBJ1-4; no clear D gene. V shed 5 bases and J shed 4 bases, with 20 bases lying between them. Germline CDR1 and CDR2: PRHDT and FYEKMQ (reference sequence). The CDR3 contains 17 residues. The chain's CDR3 is CASSTGLRRILNEKLFF. The CDR3 bases are TGTGCCAGCAGCACCGGCTTGAGGCGAATTCTTAATGAAAAACTGTTTTTT.

The chain links TRBV6-6 to TRBJ2-5; possible D gene TRBD1, 6 bases. The CDR3 covers 15 residues. V lost 6 bases and J 5 bases, leaving 19 bases between the germline ends. Germline V lookup: CDR1 MNHNY, CDR2 SVGAGI (reference sequence). CDR3 nucleotides: TGTGCCAGCAGCCTACAACAGGGCGGAAGGGAGACCCAGTACTTC. The encoded protein is CASSLQQGGRETQYF.

The gene calls are TRBV29-1 and TRBJ1-5; weak D call: TRBD1 (6 bases). Germline assignment: CDR1 SQVTM and CDR2 ANQGSEA. The CDR3 is 13 residues long. V lost 4 bases and J lost 5, with 12 bases in between. The CDR3 sequence: CSVGGTGYQPQHF. CDR3 in DNA: TGCAGCGTTGGGGGCACAGGGTATCAGCCCCAGCATTTT.

The V and J genes are TRBV5-6 and TRBJ1-2, with D perhaps matching TRBD1 (6 bases). The CDR3 spans 16 residues. CDR1 and CDR2 from the germline V gene are SGHDT and YYEEEE. V shed 0 bases and J shed 4 bases, with 16 bases lying between them. The CDR3 sequence is CASSLGQARRVYGYTF. The CDR3 coding sequence is TGTGCCAGCAGCTTGGGACAGGCTAGGCGGGTCTATGGCTACACCTTC.

This sequence joins TRBV10-3 and TRBJ2-1; D is perhaps TRBD1 (6 bases). Germline-derived CDR1 and CDR2 are ENHRY and SYGVKD. The CDR3 has 13 residues. Trimming shortened V by 7 bases and J by 8 bases, and 15 bases separated the two germline ends. Here the CDR3 DNA reads TGTGCCATCACTGACAGCAGGGGCGATGAGCAGTTCTTC. Translation gives CAITDSRGDEQFF.

This chain joins TRBV29-1 and TRBJ2-7; D may be TRBD2 (5 bases). V was pared by 0 bases and J by 0 bases, with 12 bases between. The V gene's germline CDR1 is SQVTM and CDR2 ANQGSEA. The CDR3 length is 15 residues. The CDR3 loop is CSVEDQSGSSYEQYF. As DNA, the CDR3 is TGCAGCGTTGAAGATCAGTCGGGGAGCTCCTACGAGCAGTACTTC.

The chain is built from TRBV5-8 and TRBJ1-5; D ambiguous. Germline loops: CDR1 SGHTS, CDR2 YDEGEE. CDR3 length equals 15 residues. Trimming took off 4 bases at V and 3 bases at J, with 14 bases between the two ends. CDR3 DNA sequence: TGTGCCAGCAGCCTCTGGGCCGTAATCAATCAGCCCCAGCATTTT. Its translation: CASSLWAVINQPQHF.

V is TRBV7-3 and J is TRBJ1-1; 9 bases map to TRBD1. The trim removed 5 bases at V and 5 bases at J, leaving 15 bases unmatched. The CDR3 length is 17 residues. Germline V gene data show CDR1 as SGHTA and CDR2 as FQGTGA. In DNA, the CDR3 is TGTGCCAGCAGCCCCAACCCCGGGACAGGGAGGTGGACTGAAGCTTTCTTT. Its translation is CASSPNPGTGRWTEAFF.

The chain couples TRBV5-8 to TRBJ2-7, with D perhaps TRBD2 (5 bases). Trimming stripped 1 base from V and 3 bases from J, with 8 bases between. Germline CDR1 SGHTS, CDR2 YDEGEE. The CDR3 is 13 residues long. CDR3 region: CASSLREIYEQYF. The CDR3 DNA reads TGTGCCAGCAGCTTGCGGGAAATCTACGAGCAGTACTTC.

This chain's CDR3 is CASSYLQGEASEQYF. Here the CDR3 DNA reads TGTGCCAGCAGTTACTTGCAAGGGGAGGCTAGTGAGCAGTACTTC. The V gene is TRBV6-5, the J gene TRBJ2-7; D perhaps matches TRBD2 (6 bases). V was clipped by 1 base and J by 7 bases, with 17 bases between them. From germline, CDR1 is MNHEY and CDR2 SVGAGI. There are 15 residues in the CDR3.

The chain combines TRBV7-8 with TRBJ2-7, with D possibly being TRBD2 (6 bases). Trimming took 7 bases from V and 4 from J, leaving 20 bases between them. From germline, CDR1 is SGHVS and CDR2 FQNEAQ. The CDR3 totals 15 residues. This chain's CDR3 is CASTLSRQGGYEQYF. CDR3 DNA sequence: TGTGCCAGCACCTTGAGCCGCCAGGGAGGTTACGAGCAGTACTTC.

J is TRBJ2-7 and V is TRBV6-5; 8 nucleotides line up with TRBD1. This CDR3 region has 15 residues. J lost 3 bases, V lost 6 bases, and 10 bases had no gene match. Germline CDR1 reads MNHEY; CDR2 reads SVGAGI. Here the CDR3 reads CASRHPDRGDYEQYF. Written as DNA, the CDR3 is TGTGCCAGCAGGCACCCTGACAGGGGAGACTACGAGCAGTACTTC.

The chain has TRBV27 and TRBJ2-1; 7 bases are a match to TRBD1. The germline gives CDR1 MNHEY, CDR2 SMNVEV (reference sequence). J was trimmed by 1 base and V by 7 bases; bases with no gene match: 4. The CDR3 has 14 amino acids. Written as DNA, the CDR3 is TGTGCCAGCACCCTGACAGGGTCCTACAATGAGCAGTTCTTC. Encoded protein: CASTLTGSYNEQFF.

A remark on this clone: Its ends do not fully match the called genes, so a read error is possible. The rearrangement uses TRBV20-1 and TRBJ1-6, with D possibly matching TRBD1 (6 bases). The CDR3 has 9 residues. Germline V gene sequence: CDR1 DFQATT, CDR2 SNEGSKA (reference sequence). CDR3 nucleotides: TGCAGTGCCGGACAGCCCTCCAGCTTT. It codes for CSAGQPSSF.

This chain connects TRBV4-1 to TRBJ2-5; D gene uncertain. This CDR3 region has 12 residues. Trimming pared 1 base from V and 3 bases from J, leaving 3 bases between. Per the germline V gene, CDR1 is MGHRA and CDR2 is YSYEKL. The CDR3 region has the DNA TGCGCCAGCAGCCAAGCGGAAGAGACCCAGTACTTC. This sequence encodes CASSQAEETQYF.

This CDR3 reads CASSSSQVSNTEAFF. In DNA form, the CDR3 reads TGTGCCAGCAGCTCTAGCCAGGTCTCGAACACTGAAGCTTTCTTT. The rearrangement joins TRBV28 to TRBJ1-1; the D is unclear. Per germline, CDR1 MDHEN and CDR2 SYDVKM. V lost 6 bases and J lost 1, with 15 bases in between. The CDR3 extends over 15 amino acids.

The CDR3 is CASSALAGGSTDTQYF. The CDR3, as DNA: TGTGCCAGCAGCGCGCTAGCGGGGGGGAGCACAGATACGCAGTATTTT. The chain has TRBV9 and TRBJ2-3, with TRBD2 matching over 12 bases. The CDR3 has 16 amino acids. V lost 3 bases and J lost 0; bases outside the gene matches: 2. Germline-derived CDR1 and CDR2 are SGDLS and YYNGEE.

The chain employs TRBV4-1 and TRBJ1-5; tentative D call: TRBD1 (5 bases). This CDR3 is 15 amino acids long. Trimming cost V 4 bases and J 2 bases, with 12 bases left between them. The germline gives CDR1 MGHRA, CDR2 YSYEKL. The CDR3 DNA reads TGCGCCAGCAGCCCCTCGCCGGGGGGCAATCAGCCCCAGCATTTT. Its translation: CASSPSPGGNQPQHF.

In its sample, this clone was seen once. This sequence joins TRBV18 and TRBJ1-1, with 7 bases lining up with TRBD1. Looked up from germline, CDR1 is KGHSH and CDR2 is LQKENI. The CDR3 sequence is 18 residues long. Unmatched junction bases numbered 16, after V lost 2 bases and J lost 4 bases. In nucleotides, the CDR3 is TGTGCCAGCTCACCAAGGGGGAGCGCGACAGGGCGGGGCACTGAAGCTTTCTTT. Protein: CASSPRGSATGRGTEAFF.

This chain joins TRBV16 and TRBJ2-7; D might be TRBD1 (6 bases). There are 14 residues in the CDR3. Germline loops: CDR1 KGHSY, CDR2 FQNENV. Deletions cut 2 bases from V and 0 bases from J, with 8 bases between. The CDR3 spells CASSQETGSYEQYF. CDR3 nucleotides: TGTGCCAGCAGCCAAGAGACAGGCTCCTACGAGCAGTACTTC.

The gene calls are TRBV5-4 and TRBJ2-7; unclear D gene. Germline V gene data show CDR1 as SGHNT and CDR2 as YYREEE (reference sequence). The CDR3 is 13 amino acids. The ends were cut back, 0 bases at V and 1 base at J, with 5 bases in the middle. CDR3 in DNA: TGTGCCAGCAGCTTGGGACAATCCTACGAGCAGTACTTC. Residues: CASSLGQSYEQYF.